The next 2 T cell receptor beta chains were all read from a single sample in a study of post-analysis software for immune sequencing data. Study outcomes and limitations: When patients were compared with controls, four or five TRBV segments were more frequent, TRBV5-6, TRBV5-1 and TRBV20-1 among them.

The antigens these receptors bind are not known. TCR beta cDNA libraries included unique molecular identifiers. TCRdb passed the PCR reads through MiXCR, listing each CDR3 protein once. This table has 740,000 or so distinct CDR3 sequences, approximately 50% appearing once. The sequencing input was blood. The receptors derive from a girl between 5 and 17 years old with multiple sclerosis.

This clonotype was observed a few times. The chain links TRBV7-3 to TRBJ1-2; TRBD1 might be the D (6 bases). From germline, CDR1 is SGHTA and CDR2 FQGTGA. The CDR3 spans 14 residues. V lost 1 base, J lost 6 bases, and 12 bases lay in between. The CDR3 is CASSLNGGADGYTF. CDR3 nucleotide sequence: TGTGCCAGCAGCTTAAATGGGGGCGCAGATGGCTACACCTTC. The full variable domain, with the rest looked up from reference TRBV7-3 and TRBJ1-2, is GAGVSQTPSNKVTEKGKYVELRCDPISGHTALYWYRQSLGQGPEFLIYFQGTGAADDSGLPNDRFFAVRPEGSVSTLKIQRTERGDSAVYLCASSLNGGADGYTFGSGTRLTVV.

The V and J genes are TRBV2 and TRBJ2-3; unclear D gene. CDR1 and CDR2 from the germline V gene are SNHLY and FYNNEI. The CDR3 totals 15 residues. Trimming took off 2 bases at V and 6 bases at J, with 15 bases between the two ends. This CDR3 is CASSEIRHGMDTQYF. CDR3 coding DNA: TGTGCCAGCAGTGAAATAAGGCACGGCATGGATACGCAGTATTTT.